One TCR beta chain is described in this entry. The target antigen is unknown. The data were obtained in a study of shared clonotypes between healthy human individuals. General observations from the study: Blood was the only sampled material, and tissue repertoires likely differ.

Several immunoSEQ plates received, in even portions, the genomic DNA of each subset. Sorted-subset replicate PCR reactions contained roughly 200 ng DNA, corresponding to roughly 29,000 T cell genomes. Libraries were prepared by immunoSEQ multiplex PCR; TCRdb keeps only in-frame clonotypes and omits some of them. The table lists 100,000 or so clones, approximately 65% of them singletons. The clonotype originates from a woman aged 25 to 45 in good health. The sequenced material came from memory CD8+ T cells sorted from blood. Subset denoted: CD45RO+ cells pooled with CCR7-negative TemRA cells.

CDR3 region: CASSLTGANYGYTF. As DNA, the CDR3 is TGTGCCAGCAGTTTGACAGGAGCTAACTATGGCTACACCTTC. The gene calls are TRBV28 and TRBJ1-2; maybe TRBD1 (6 bases). This CDR3 has 14 amino acids. Trimming took 3 bases from V and 0 from J, leaving 8 bases between them. Per the germline V gene, CDR1 is MDHEN and CDR2 is SYDVKM.